A selection of T cell receptor beta chains follows, all from one sample in a study of blood T cell repertoires in COVID-19. Profiled with immunoSEQ multiplex PCR; TCRdb holds only in-frame clones, not every one. Of more than 35,000 clones listed, around 80% are singletons. Sequencing was done on a sample of peripheral blood. The receptors stem from a man older than 75 with active or convalescent COVID-19. Both conserved end residues are part of each CDR3. Each record gives: J gene, D gene, clone size, V gene, CDR3 DNA, CDR3 protein. D genes are given only for firm matches. Expanded clones are given a class, and other clones once, few, many or no size at all.

j_call: TRBJ2-7; d_call: TRBD2; clone_size: -; v_call: TRBV27; cdr3_nt: TGTGCCAGCAGTCAAATAGGGGAAGGTAGCGGGTTACCCTACGAGCAGTACTTC; cdr3_aa: CASSQIGEGSGLPYEQYF
j_call: TRBJ1-1; d_call: TRBD1; clone_size: -; v_call: TRBV24-1; cdr3_nt: TGTGCCACCAGTGATCCGACAGGGGACACTGAAGCTTTCTTT; cdr3_aa: CATSDPTGDTEAFF
j_call: TRBJ1-1; d_call: -; clone_size: -; v_call: TRBV7-8; cdr3_nt: TGTGCCAGCAGCCCTCTGCGGGGGGGCCCTGAAGCTTTCTTT; cdr3_aa: CASSPLRGGPEAFF
j_call: TRBJ1-1; d_call: TRBD1; clone_size: -; v_call: TRBV4-2; cdr3_nt: TGTGCCAGCAGCCAACTCACAGGGGGGACTGAAGCTTTCTTT; cdr3_aa: CASSQLTGGTEAFF
j_call: TRBJ1-5; d_call: -; clone_size: -; v_call: TRBV27; cdr3_nt: TGTGCCAGCAGTTCGTGGACAGTCAATCAGCCCCAGCATTTT; cdr3_aa: CASSSWTVNQPQHF
j_call: TRBJ2-7; d_call: -; clone_size: -; v_call: TRBV6-5; cdr3_nt: TGTGCCAGCAGAGGGGACTCAGTTTTCGAGCAGTACTTC; cdr3_aa: CASRGDSVFEQYF
j_call: TRBJ1-5; d_call: TRBD1; clone_size: few; v_call: TRBV25-1; cdr3_nt: TGTGCCAGCAGTAAACGGGACAGGACCAATCAGCCCCAGCATTTT; cdr3_aa: CASSKRDRTNQPQHF
j_call: TRBJ2-1; d_call: -; clone_size: -; v_call: TRBV6-6; cdr3_nt: TGTGCCAGCAGTTACAGGCAGGGTGGAAAGGCGGATGAGCAGTTCTTC; cdr3_aa: CASSYRQGGKADEQFF
j_call: TRBJ1-1; d_call: TRBD1; clone_size: -; v_call: TRBV15; cdr3_nt: TGTGCCACCAGCGGACACAGGGGATACAACACTGAAGCTTTCTTT; cdr3_aa: CATSGHRGYNTEAFF
j_call: TRBJ2-3; d_call: TRBD2; clone_size: -; v_call: TRBV2; cdr3_nt: TGTGCCAGCAGGAGGGAGCGGGACGCTAGCACAGATACGCAGTATTTT; cdr3_aa: CASRRERDASTDTQYF
j_call: TRBJ1-1; d_call: -; clone_size: -; v_call: TRBV14; cdr3_nt: TGTGCCAGCAGCCCCTCTTCCAGGGTGGAAACTGAAGCTTTCTTT; cdr3_aa: CASSPSSRVETEAFF
j_call: TRBJ1-5; d_call: -; clone_size: -; v_call: TRBV4-3; cdr3_nt: TGCGCCAGCAGCCGAGATTCTCGGGATCAGCCCCAGCATTTT; cdr3_aa: CASSRDSRDQPQHF
j_call: TRBJ2-1; d_call: TRBD2; clone_size: -; v_call: TRBV27; cdr3_nt: TGTGCCAGCAGAGGGGAGGGCGCTGGCAATGAGCAGTTCTTC; cdr3_aa: CASRGEGAGNEQFF
j_call: TRBJ1-2; d_call: -; clone_size: -; v_call: TRBV27; cdr3_nt: TGTGCCAGCAGTCTCCAGGGTAACTATGGCTACACCTTC; cdr3_aa: CASSLQGNYGYTF
j_call: TRBJ2-1; d_call: TRBD2; clone_size: -; v_call: TRBV6-5; cdr3_nt: TGTGCCAGCCCAAGGGGAGGGGTCTCCTACAATGAGCAGTTCTTC; cdr3_aa: CASPRGGVSYNEQFF
j_call: TRBJ2-7; d_call: -; clone_size: -; v_call: TRBV4-1; cdr3_nt: TGCGCCAGCAGCCAAGATAGGCCAGGCTTAACCTACGAGCAGTACTTC; cdr3_aa: CASSQDRPGLTYEQYF
j_call: TRBJ1-1; d_call: TRBD1; clone_size: -; v_call: TRBV7-3; cdr3_nt: TGTGCCAGCAGCCCTTGGACAGGTACTGAAGCTTTCTTT; cdr3_aa: CASSPWTGTEAFF
j_call: TRBJ2-7; d_call: -; clone_size: -; v_call: TRBV5-1; cdr3_nt: TGCGCCAGCAGCTTAGAACAGGACTCCTACGAGCAGTACTTC; cdr3_aa: CASSLEQDSYEQYF
j_call: TRBJ2-3; d_call: -; clone_size: -; v_call: TRBV9; cdr3_nt: TGTGCCAGCAGCCTGGAGTTAGGCACAGATACGCAGTATTTT; cdr3_aa: CASSLELGTDTQYF
j_call: TRBJ2-7; d_call: -; clone_size: once; v_call: TRBV7-9; cdr3_nt: TGTGCCAGCCAAAGAGGGGACACAGCCTACGAGCAGTACTTC; cdr3_aa: CASQRGDTAYEQYF
j_call: TRBJ2-1; d_call: -; clone_size: -; v_call: TRBV30; cdr3_nt: TGTGCCTGGAGTGCGAGGGTCAGACTGAACAATGAGCAGTTCTTC; cdr3_aa: CAWSARVRLNNEQFF
j_call: TRBJ2-1; d_call: TRBD2; clone_size: once; v_call: TRBV7-2; cdr3_nt: TGTGCCAGCAGCTTAGTGACTAGCGTATACAATGAGCAGTTCTTC; cdr3_aa: CASSLVTSVYNEQFF
j_call: TRBJ2-1; d_call: TRBD1; clone_size: -; v_call: TRBV2; cdr3_nt: TGTGCCAGCAGTGGTAGGGGACAGGGGCGTGAGCAGTTCTTC; cdr3_aa: CASSGRGQGREQFF
j_call: TRBJ2-4; d_call: -; clone_size: few; v_call: TRBV19; cdr3_nt: TGTGCCAGTAACCAGGGGACGAAAAACATTCAGTACTTC; cdr3_aa: CASNQGTKNIQYF
j_call: TRBJ2-7; d_call: TRBD2; clone_size: -; v_call: TRBV10-3; cdr3_nt: TGTGCCATCAGTGGGGGTAGCGGGTACGAGCAGTACTTC; cdr3_aa: CAISGGSGYEQYF
j_call: TRBJ2-5; d_call: TRBD1; clone_size: -; v_call: TRBV29-1; cdr3_nt: TGCAGCGTTGAGGACAGGGCGCAAAACCAAGAGACCCAGTACTTC; cdr3_aa: CSVEDRAQNQETQYF
j_call: TRBJ2-7; d_call: TRBD2; clone_size: -; v_call: TRBV28; cdr3_nt: TGTGCCAGCAGCAGTGGGACTAGCGCTTCCTACGAGCAGTACTTC; cdr3_aa: CASSSGTSASYEQYF
j_call: TRBJ1-3; d_call: -; clone_size: -; v_call: TRBV7-6; cdr3_nt: TGTGCCAGCACCCGGGACTTCGGCTCTGGAAACACCATATATTTT; cdr3_aa: CASTRDFGSGNTIYF
j_call: TRBJ1-1; d_call: TRBD1; clone_size: -; v_call: TRBV5-1; cdr3_nt: TGCGCCAGCAGCTTGACAGGGGGCGACACTGAAGCTTTCTTT; cdr3_aa: CASSLTGGDTEAFF
j_call: TRBJ2-1; d_call: TRBD2; clone_size: -; v_call: TRBV11-2; cdr3_nt: TGTGCCAGCAGCTTACTAGCGGGGGGGGGTGAGCAGTTCTTC; cdr3_aa: CASSLLAGGGEQFF